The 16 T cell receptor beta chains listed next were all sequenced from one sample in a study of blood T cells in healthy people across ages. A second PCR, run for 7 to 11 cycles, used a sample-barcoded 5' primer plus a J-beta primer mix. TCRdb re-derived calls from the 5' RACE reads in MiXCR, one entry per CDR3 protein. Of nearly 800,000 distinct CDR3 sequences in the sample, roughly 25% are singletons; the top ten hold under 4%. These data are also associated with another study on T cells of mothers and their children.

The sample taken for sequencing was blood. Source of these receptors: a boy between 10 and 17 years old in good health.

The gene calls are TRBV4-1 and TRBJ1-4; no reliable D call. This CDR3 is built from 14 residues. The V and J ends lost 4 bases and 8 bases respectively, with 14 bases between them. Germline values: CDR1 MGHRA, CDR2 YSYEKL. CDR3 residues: CASSPAVPKEKLFF. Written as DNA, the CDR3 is TGCGCCAGCAGCCCGGCGGTCCCGAAGGAAAAACTGTTTTTT.

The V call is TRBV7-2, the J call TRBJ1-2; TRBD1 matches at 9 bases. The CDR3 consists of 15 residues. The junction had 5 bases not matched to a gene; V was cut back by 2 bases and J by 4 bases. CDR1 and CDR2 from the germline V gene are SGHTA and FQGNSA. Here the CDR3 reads CASSLRTGATYGYTF. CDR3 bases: TGTGCCAGCAGCTTAAGGACAGGGGCTACCTATGGCTACACCTTC.

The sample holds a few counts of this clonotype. The CDR3 sequence: CSARGLARAEQYF. As DNA, the CDR3 is TGCAGTGCTAGAGGACTAGCCCGAGCGGAGCAGTACTTC. J is TRBJ2-7 and V is TRBV20-1; 7 nucleotides align to TRBD2. The CDR3 consists of 13 residues. CDR1 is DFQATT and CDR2 is SNEGSKA in the germline V gene (reference sequence). V shed 1 base, J shed 7 bases, and the junction held 7 bases outside the gene matches.

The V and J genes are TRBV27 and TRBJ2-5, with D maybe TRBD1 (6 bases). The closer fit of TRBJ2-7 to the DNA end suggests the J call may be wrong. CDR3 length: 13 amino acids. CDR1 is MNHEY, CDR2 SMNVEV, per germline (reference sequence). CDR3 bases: TGTGCCAGCAAAGACAGGAACTCCTACGAGCAGTACTTC. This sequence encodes CASKDRNSYEQYF.

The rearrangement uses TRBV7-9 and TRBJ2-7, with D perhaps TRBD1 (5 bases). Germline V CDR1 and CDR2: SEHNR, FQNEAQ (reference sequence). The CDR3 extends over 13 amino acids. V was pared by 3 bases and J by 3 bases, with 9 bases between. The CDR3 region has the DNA TGTGCCAGCAGCTTGACAGAGAACTACGAGCAGTACTTC. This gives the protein CASSLTENYEQYF.

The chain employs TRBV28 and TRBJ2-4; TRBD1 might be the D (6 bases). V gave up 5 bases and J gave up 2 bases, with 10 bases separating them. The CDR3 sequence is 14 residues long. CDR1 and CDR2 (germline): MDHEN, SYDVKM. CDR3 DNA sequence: TGTGCCAGCAGTCCAGGACAGACCAAAAACATTCAGTACTTC. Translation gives CASSPGQTKNIQYF.

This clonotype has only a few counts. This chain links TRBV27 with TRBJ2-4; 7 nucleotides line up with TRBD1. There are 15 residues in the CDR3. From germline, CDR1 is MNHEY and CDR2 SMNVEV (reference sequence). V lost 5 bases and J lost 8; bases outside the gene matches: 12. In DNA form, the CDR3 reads TGTGCCAGCAGTGTTTCCGGGACAGTCGGGCACATTCAGTACTTC. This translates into CASSVSGTVGHIQYF.

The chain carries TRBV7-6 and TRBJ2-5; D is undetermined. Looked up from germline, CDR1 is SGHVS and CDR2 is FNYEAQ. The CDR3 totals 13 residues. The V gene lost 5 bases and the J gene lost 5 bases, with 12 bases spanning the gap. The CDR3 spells CASSLNPGETQYF. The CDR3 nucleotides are TGTGCCAGCAGCCTAAACCCTGGTGAGACCCAGTACTTC. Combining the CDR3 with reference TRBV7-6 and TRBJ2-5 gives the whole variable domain GAGVSQSPRYKVTKRGQDVALRCDPISGHVSLYWYRQALGQGPEFLTYFNYEAQQDKSGLPNDRFSAERPEGSISTLTIQRTEQRDSAMYRCASSLNPGETQYFGPGTRLLVL.

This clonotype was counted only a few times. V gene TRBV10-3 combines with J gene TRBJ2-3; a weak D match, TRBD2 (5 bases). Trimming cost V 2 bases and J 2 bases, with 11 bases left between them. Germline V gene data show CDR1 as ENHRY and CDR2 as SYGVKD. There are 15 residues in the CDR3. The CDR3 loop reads CAISEGERSTDTQYF. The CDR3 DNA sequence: TGTGCCATCAGTGAGGGGGAGCGATCCACAGATACGCAGTATTTT.

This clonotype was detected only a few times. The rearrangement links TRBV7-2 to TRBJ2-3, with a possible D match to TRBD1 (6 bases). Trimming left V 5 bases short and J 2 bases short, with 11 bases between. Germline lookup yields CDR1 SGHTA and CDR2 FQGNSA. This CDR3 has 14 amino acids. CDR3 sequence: CASSPRGNTDTQYF. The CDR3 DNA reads TGTGCCAGCAGCCCCAGGGGAAACACAGATACGCAGTATTTT.

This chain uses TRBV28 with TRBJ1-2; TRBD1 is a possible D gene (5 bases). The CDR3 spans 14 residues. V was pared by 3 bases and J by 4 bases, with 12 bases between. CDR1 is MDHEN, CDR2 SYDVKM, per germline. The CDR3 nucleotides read TGTGCCAGCAGTTTGGGGGGTTGGCCCTATGGCTACACCTTC. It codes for CASSLGGWPYGYTF.

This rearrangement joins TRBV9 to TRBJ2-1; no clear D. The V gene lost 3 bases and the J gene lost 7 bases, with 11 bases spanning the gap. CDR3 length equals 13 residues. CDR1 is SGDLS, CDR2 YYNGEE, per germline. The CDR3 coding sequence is TGTGCCAGCAGCGGATACTTCGGAAATGAGCAGTTCTTC. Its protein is CASSGYFGNEQFF.

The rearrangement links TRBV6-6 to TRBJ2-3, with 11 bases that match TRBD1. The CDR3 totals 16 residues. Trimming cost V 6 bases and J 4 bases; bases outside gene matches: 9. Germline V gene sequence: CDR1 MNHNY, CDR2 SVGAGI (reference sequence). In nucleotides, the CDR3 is TGTGCCAGCAGGACACGGACAGGGGGCGCTTCAGATACGCAGTATTTT. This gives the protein CASRTRTGGASDTQYF.

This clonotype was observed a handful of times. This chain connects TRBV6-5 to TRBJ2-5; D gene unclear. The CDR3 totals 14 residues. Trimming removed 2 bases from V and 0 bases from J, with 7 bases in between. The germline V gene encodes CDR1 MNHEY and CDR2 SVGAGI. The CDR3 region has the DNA TGTGCCAGCAGTTACGTCAGTGACCAAGAGACCCAGTACTTC. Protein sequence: CASSYVSDQETQYF.

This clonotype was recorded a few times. The CDR3 nucleotides read TGCGCCAGCAGCCAAGCAGGCACAACCTACGAGCAGTACTTC. The encoded protein is CASSQAGTTYEQYF. The V and J genes are TRBV4-3 and TRBJ2-7; no reliable D call. The ends were cut back, 1 base at V and 2 bases at J, with 9 bases in the middle. The CDR3 length is 14 residues. Germline V gene data show CDR1 as LGHNA and CDR2 as YSLEER.

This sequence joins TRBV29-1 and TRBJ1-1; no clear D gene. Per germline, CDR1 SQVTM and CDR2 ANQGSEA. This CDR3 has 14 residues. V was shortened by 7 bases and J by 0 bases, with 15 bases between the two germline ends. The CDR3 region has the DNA TGCAGCGCGGCCCTCGGCAGAATGAACACTGAAGCTTTCTTT. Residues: CSAALGRMNTEAFF.